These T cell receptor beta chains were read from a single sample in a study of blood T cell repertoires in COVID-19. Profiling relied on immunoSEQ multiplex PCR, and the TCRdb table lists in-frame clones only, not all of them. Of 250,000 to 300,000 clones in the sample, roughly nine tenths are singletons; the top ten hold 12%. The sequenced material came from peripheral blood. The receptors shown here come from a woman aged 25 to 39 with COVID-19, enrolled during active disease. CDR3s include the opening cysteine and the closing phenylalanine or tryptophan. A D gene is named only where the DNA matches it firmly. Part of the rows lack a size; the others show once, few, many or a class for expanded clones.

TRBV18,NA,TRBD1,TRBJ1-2,CASSHRGRRDGYTF,TGTGCCAGCTCCCACAGGGGGCGGCGGGACGGCTACACCTTC
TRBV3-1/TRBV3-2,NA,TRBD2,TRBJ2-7,CASVTSCIDEQYF,TGTGCCAGCGTGACTAGCTGTATAGACGAGCAGTACTTC
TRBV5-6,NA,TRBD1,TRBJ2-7,CASSWDRGSYEQYF,TGTGCCAGCAGCTGGGACAGGGGCTCCTACGAGCAGTACTTC
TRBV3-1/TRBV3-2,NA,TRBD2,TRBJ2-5,CASSQASGGQTQYF,TGTGCCAGCAGCCAAGCGAGCGGGGGCCAAACCCAGTACTTC
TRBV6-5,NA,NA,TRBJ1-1,CASSYSTGPKHYEAFF,TGTGCCAGCAGTTACTCAACAGGTCCCAAACACTATGAAGCTTTCTTT
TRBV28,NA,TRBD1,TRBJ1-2,CASSWDRENGYTF,TGTGCCAGCAGTTGGGACAGGGAAAATGGCTACACCTTC
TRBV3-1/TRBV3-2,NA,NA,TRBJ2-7,CASSHGAGSYEQYF,TGTGCCAGCAGCCATGGGGCTGGGTCCTACGAGCAGTACTTC
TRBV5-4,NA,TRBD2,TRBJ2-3,CASSLGGGALTDTQYF,TGTGCCAGCAGCTTAGGCGGGGGGGCCTTAACAGATACGCAGTATTTT
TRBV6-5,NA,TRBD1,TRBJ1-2,CASRTGGNGYTF,TGTGCCAGCAGAACAGGGGGCAATGGCTACACCTTC
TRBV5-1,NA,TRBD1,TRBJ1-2,CASSPAGRTGGVTGYTF,TGCGCCAGCAGCCCAGCAGGTCGGACAGGCGGGGTTACTGGCTACACCTTC
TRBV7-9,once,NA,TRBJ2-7,CASSPGGGYYEQYF,TGTGCCAGCAGCCCGGGCGGGGGCTACTACGAGCAGTACTTC
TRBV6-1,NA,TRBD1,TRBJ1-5,CASSEFRQGGNQPQHF,TGTGCCAGCAGTGAATTCCGACAGGGCGGCAATCAGCCCCAGCATTTT
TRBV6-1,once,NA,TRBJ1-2,CASSEASGLYGYTF,TGTGCCAGCAGTGAAGCCTCAGGGCTCTATGGCTACACCTTC
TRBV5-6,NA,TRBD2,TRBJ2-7,CASSAGKLSGDAYEQYF,TGTGCCAGCAGCGCGGGGAAATTGAGCGGGGACGCCTACGAGCAGTACTTC
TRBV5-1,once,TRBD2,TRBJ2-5,CASSFSGGAETQYF,TGCGCCAGCAGCTTTAGCGGGGGGGCTGAGACCCAGTACTTC
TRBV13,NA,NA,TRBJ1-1,CASSLSFPYSGQRDTEAFF,TGTGCCAGCAGCTTATCATTCCCTTATTCCGGACAGAGGGACACTGAAGCTTTCTTT
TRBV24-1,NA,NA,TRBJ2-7,CATSGLGDEQYF,TGTGCCACCAGTGGGCTCGGGGACGAGCAGTACTTC
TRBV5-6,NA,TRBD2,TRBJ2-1,CASSLAGLAGGDEQFF,TGTGCCAGCAGCTTGGCGGGACTAGCGGGGGGCGATGAGCAGTTCTTC
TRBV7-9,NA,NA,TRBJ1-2,CASSLVLGGSGGYTF,TGTGCCAGCAGCTTAGTCCTCGGGGGGTCGGGTGGCTACACCTTC
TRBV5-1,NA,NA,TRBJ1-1,CASSVLDGLTEAFF,TGCGCCAGCAGCGTCCTAGACGGTTTAACTGAAGCTTTCTTT
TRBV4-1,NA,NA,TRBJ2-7,CASSPRQGLYEQYF,TGCGCCAGCAGCCCCCGACAGGGACTCTACGAGCAGTACTTC
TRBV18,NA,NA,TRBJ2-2,CASSPPSRNTGELFF,TGTGCCAGCTCACCACCCTCCAGGAACACCGGGGAGCTGTTTTTT
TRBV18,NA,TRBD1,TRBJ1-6,CASSRSGQGLAALHF,TGTGCCAGCTCACGGTCCGGACAGGGTCTAGCGGCCCTCCACTTT
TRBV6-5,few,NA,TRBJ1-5,CASSYSRRGNQPQHF,TGTGCCAGCAGTTACTCGAGGCGGGGGAATCAGCCCCAGCATTTT
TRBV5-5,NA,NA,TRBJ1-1,CASSLRGLPFPGTEAFF,TGTGCCAGCAGCTTGCGAGGGTTGCCGTTTCCCGGCACTGAAGCTTTCTTT
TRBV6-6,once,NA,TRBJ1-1,CASSFYVEAFF,TGTGCCAGCAGTTTTTATGTTGAAGCTTTCTTT
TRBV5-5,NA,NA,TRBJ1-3,CASSDPQGPRTIYF,TGTGCCAGCAGCGACCCACAGGGCCCTCGCACCATATATTTT
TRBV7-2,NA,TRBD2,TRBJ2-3,CASSLTSGVQVTQYF,TGTGCCAGCAGCTTAACTAGCGGGGTGCAAGTTACGCAGTATTTT
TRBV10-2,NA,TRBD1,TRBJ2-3,CASSDTGGPDTQYF,TGCGCCAGCAGTGACACAGGGGGTCCAGATACGCAGTATTTT
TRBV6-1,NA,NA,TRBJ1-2,CASSEAREKRGYTF,TGTGCCAGCAGTGAAGCGCGAGAAAAACGGGGCTACACCTTC
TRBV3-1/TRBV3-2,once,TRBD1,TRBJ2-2,CASSLRGQGAMVFF,TGTGCCAGCAGCCTCCGAGGACAGGGGGCTATGGTGTTTTTT
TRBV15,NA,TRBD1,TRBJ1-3,CATSRDLGQFSGNTIYF,TGTGCCACCAGCAGAGACCTGGGACAGTTCTCTGGAAACACCATATATTTT
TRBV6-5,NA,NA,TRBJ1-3,CASSPTGDTIYF,TGTGCCAGCAGTCCCACGGGAGACACCATATATTTT
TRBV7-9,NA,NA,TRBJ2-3,CASSLGHLDTQYF,TGTGCCAGCAGCTTAGGACACTTAGATACGCAGTATTTT
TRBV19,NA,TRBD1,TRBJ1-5,CASSPRTGGFNQPQHF,TGTGCCAGTAGTCCCCGGACAGGGGGTTTCAATCAGCCCCAGCATTTT
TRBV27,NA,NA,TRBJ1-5,CASSFSQNQPQHF,TGTGCCAGCAGTTTTTCCCAGAATCAGCCCCAGCATTTT
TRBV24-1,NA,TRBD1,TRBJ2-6,CATSDTRPPTGVGANVLTF,TGTGCCACCAGTGACACCCGGCCCCCGACAGGGGTTGGGGCCAACGTCCTGACTTTC
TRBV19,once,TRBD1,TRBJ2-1,CASGTGLNNEQFF,TGTGCCAGTGGGACAGGGTTAAACAATGAGCAGTTCTTC
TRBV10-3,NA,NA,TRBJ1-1,CAIASTGRAFF,TGTGCCATCGCGTCGACAGGTCGCGCTTTCTTT
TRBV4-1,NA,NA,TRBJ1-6,CASSQGAFESLYNSPLHF,TGCGCCAGCAGCCAAGGGGCCTTTGAGAGTCTATATAATTCACCCCTCCACTTT